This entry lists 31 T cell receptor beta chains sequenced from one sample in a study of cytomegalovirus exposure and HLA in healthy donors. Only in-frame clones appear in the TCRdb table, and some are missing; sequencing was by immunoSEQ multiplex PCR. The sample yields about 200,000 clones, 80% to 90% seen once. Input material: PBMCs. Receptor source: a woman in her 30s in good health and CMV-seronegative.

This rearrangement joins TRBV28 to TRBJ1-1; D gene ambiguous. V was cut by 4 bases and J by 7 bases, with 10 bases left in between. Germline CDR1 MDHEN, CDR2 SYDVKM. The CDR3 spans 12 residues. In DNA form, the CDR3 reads TGTGCCAGCAGTTCTGTGGTGAGTGAAGCTTTCTTT. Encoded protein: CASSSVVSEAFF.

The CDR3 DNA follows: TGTGCCAGCAATCTAGGGAGGTCCTACAATGAGCAGTTCTTC. It encodes CASNLGRSYNEQFF. This chain joins TRBV2 and TRBJ2-1; a weak D match, TRBD2 (6 bases). V lost 7 bases to trimming and J lost 1 base, with 11 bases between them. Germline V gene sequence: CDR1 SNHLY, CDR2 FYNNEI. The CDR3 is made up of 14 amino acids. The whole variable domain, filled in from reference TRBV2 and TRBJ2-1, reads EPEVTQTPSHQVTQMGQEVILRCVPISNHLYFYWYRQILGQKVEFLVSFYNNEISEKSEIFDDQFSVERPDGSNFTLKIRSTKLEDSAMYFCASNLGRSYNEQFFGPGTRLTVL.

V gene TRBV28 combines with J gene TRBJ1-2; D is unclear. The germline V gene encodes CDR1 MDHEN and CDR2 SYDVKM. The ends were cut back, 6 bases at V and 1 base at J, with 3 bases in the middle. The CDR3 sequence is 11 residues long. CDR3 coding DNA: TGTGCCAGCAGGAGTAACTATGGCTACACCTTC. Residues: CASRSNYGYTF.

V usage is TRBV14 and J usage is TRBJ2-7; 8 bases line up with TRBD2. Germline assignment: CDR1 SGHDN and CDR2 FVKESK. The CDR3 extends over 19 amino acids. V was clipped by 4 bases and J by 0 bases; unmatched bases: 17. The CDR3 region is CASSRRWQRERGVSYEQYF. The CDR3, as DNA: TGTGCCAGCAGCCGAAGGTGGCAGCGGGAGAGAGGGGTCTCCTACGAGCAGTACTTC.

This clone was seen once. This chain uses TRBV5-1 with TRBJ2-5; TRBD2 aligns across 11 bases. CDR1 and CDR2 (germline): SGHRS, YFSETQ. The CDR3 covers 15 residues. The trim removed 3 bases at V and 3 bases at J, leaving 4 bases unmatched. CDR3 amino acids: CASSWGTSGEETQYF. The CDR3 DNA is TGCGCCAGCAGCTGGGGGACTAGCGGCGAAGAGACCCAGTACTTC.

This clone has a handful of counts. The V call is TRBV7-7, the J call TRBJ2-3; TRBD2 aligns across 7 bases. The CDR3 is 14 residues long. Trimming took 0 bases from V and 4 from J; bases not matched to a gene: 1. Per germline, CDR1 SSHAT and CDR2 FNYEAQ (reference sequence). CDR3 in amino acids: CASSLAGGADTQYF. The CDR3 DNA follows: TGTGCCAGCAGCTTAGCGGGGGGGGCAGATACGCAGTATTTT.

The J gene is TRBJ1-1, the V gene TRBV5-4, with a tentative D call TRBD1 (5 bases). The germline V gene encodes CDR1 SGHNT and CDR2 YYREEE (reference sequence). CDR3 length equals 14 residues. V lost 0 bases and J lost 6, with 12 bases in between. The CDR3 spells CASSLDQGSAEAFF. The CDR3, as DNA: TGTGCCAGCAGCTTGGATCAGGGTAGTGCTGAAGCTTTCTTT.

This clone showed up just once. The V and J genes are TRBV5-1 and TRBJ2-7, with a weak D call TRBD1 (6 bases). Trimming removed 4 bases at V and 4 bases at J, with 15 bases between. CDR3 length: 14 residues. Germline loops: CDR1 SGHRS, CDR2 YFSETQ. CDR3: CASSGGGLRYEQYF. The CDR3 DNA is TGCGCCAGCAGCGGTGGGGGCTTACGGTACGAGCAGTACTTC.

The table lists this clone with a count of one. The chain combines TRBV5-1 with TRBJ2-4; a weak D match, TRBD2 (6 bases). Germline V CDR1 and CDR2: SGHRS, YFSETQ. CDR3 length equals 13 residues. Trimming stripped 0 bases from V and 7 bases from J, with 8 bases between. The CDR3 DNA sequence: TGCGCCAGCAGCTTGGGTGCGGGGAACATTCAGTACTTC. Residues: CASSLGAGNIQYF.

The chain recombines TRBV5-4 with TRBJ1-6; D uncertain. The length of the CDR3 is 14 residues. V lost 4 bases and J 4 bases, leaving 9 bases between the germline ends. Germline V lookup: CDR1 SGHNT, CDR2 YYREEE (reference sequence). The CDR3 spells CASSTKQYNSPLHF. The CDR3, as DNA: TGTGCCAGCAGCACCAAGCAATATAATTCACCCCTCCACTTT.

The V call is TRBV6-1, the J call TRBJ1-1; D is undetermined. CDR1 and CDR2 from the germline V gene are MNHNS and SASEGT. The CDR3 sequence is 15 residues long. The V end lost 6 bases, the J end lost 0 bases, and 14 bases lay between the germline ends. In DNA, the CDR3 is TGTGCCAGCAGGGTCAGGATTATCGTGAACACTGAAGCTTTCTTT. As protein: CASRVRIIVNTEAFF.

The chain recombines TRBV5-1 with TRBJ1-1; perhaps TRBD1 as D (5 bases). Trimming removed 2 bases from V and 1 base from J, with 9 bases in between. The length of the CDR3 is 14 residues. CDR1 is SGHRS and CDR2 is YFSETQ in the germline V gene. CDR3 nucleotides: TGCGCCAGCAGCTTTCAGGGAGGGAACACTGAAGCTTTCTTT. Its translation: CASSFQGGNTEAFF.

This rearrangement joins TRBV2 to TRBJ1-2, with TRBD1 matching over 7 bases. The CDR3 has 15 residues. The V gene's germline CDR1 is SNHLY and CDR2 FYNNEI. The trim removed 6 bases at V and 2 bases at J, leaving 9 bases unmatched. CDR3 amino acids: CASRENRGPNYGYTF. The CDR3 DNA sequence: TGTGCCAGCAGGGAGAACAGGGGCCCCAACTATGGCTACACCTTC.

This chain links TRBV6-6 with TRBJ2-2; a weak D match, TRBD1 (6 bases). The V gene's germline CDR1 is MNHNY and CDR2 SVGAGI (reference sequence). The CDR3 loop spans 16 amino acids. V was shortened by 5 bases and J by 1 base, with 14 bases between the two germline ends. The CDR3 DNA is TGTGCCAGCAGTAAATCTAAACAGGGGAACACCGGGGAGCTGTTTTTT. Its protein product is CASSKSKQGNTGELFF.

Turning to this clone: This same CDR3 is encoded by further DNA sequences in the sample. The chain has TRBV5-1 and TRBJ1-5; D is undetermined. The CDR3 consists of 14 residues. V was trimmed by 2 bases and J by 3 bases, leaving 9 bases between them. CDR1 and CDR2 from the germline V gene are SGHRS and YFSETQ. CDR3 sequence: CASSLTGDNQPQHF. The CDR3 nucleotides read TGCGCCAGCAGCTTAACCGGGGACAATCAGCCCCAGCATTTT.

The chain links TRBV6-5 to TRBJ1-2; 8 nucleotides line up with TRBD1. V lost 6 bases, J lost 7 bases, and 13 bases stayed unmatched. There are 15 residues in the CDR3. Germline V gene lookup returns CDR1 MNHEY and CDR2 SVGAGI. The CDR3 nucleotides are TGTGCCAGCAGGTATATGCCAGGGGGCATCGGTGGCTACACCTTC. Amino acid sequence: CASRYMPGGIGGYTF.

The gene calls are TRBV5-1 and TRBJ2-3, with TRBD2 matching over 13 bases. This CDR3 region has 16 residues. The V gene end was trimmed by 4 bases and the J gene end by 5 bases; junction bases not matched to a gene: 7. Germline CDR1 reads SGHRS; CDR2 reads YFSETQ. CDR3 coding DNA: TGCGCCAGCAGCCCCCGACTAGCGGGAGGACGAGATACGCAGTATTTT. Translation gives CASSPRLAGGRDTQYF.

The CDR3 DNA follows: TGCGCCAGCAGTGAGACGTGGACAGGGGGAGACGAAAAACTGTTTTTT. Its protein is CASSETWTGGDEKLFF. The chain links TRBV10-1 to TRBJ1-4; 10 bases are a match to TRBD1. CDR3 length: 16 residues. Germline V gives CDR1 WNHNN, CDR2 SYGVQD (reference sequence). V was pared by 2 bases and J by 8 bases, with 8 bases of the junction left unmatched.

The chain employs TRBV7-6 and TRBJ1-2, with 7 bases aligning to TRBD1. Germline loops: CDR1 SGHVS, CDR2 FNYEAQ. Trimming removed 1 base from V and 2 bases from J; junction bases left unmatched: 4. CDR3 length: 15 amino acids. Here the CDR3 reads CASSLEGDRNYGYTF. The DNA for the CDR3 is TGTGCCAGCAGCTTAGAAGGGGACAGAAACTATGGCTACACCTTC.

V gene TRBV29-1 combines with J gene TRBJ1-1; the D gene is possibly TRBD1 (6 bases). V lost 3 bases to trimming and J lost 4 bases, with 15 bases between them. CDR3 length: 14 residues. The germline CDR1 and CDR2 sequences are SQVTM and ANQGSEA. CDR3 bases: TGCAGCGTTGAGGGGGCCCTACGTGGCACTGAAGCTTTCTTT. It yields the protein CSVEGALRGTEAFF.

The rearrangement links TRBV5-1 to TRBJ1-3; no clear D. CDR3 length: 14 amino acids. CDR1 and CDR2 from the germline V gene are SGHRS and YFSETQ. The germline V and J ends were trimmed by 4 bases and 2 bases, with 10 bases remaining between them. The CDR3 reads CASSGGSPGNTIYF. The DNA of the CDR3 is TGCGCCAGCAGCGGCGGGAGCCCTGGAAACACCATATATTTT.

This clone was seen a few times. The CDR3 loop reads CASSSTSGLAGVENTGELFF. The CDR3 DNA reads as TGTGCCAGCAGCTCCACGAGCGGACTAGCGGGGGTCGAGAACACCGGGGAGCTGTTTTTT. The chain combines TRBV11-3 with TRBJ2-2; 13 positions match TRBD2. This CDR3 contains 20 residues. V lost 4 bases, J lost 1 base, and 12 bases stayed unmatched. Per the germline V gene, CDR1 is SGHNT and CDR2 is YENEEA.

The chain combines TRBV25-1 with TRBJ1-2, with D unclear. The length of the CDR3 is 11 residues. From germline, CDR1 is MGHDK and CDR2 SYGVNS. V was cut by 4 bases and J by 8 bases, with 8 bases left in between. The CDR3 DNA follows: TGTGCCAGCAGTGTTGCTAAAGGCTACACCTTC. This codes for CASSVAKGYTF.

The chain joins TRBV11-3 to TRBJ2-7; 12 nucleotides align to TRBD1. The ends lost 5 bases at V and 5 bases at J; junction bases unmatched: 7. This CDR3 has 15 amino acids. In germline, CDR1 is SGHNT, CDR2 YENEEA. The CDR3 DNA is TGTGCCAGCAGCCGCGGGACAGGGGGCCCCCACGAGCAGTACTTC. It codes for CASSRGTGGPHEQYF.

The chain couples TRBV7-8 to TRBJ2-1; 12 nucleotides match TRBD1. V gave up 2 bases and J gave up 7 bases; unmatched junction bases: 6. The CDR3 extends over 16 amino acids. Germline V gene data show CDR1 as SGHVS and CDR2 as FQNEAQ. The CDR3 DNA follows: TGTGCCAGCAGCTTACCCGGGACAGGGGGCTTGAATGAGCAGTTCTTC. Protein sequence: CASSLPGTGGLNEQFF. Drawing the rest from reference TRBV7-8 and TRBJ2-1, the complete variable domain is GAGVSQSPRYKVAKRGQDVALRCDPISGHVSLFWYQQALGQGPEFLTYFQNEAQLDKSGLPSDRFFAERPEGSVSTLKIQRTQQEDSAVYLCASSLPGTGGLNEQFFGPGTRLTVL.

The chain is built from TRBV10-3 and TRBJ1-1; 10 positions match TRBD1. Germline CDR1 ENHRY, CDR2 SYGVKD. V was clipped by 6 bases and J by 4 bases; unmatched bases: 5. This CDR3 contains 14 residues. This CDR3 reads CAIRGTGERTEAFF. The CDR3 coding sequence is TGTGCCATCAGGGGGACAGGGGAACGCACTGAAGCTTTCTTT.

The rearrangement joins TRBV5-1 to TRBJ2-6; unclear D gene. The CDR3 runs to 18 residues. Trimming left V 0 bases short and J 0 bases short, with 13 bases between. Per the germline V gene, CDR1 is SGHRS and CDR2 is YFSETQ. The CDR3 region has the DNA TGCGCCAGCAGCTTGGAGGAGCGAATGAGCTCTGGGGCCAACGTCCTGACTTTC. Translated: CASSLEERMSSGANVLTF.

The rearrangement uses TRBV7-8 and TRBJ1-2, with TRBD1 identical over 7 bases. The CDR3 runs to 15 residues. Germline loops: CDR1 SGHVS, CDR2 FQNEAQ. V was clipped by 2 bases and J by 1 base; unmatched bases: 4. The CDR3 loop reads CASSLSRGINYGYTF. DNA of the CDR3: TGTGCCAGCAGCTTAAGCAGGGGGATTAACTATGGCTACACCTTC.

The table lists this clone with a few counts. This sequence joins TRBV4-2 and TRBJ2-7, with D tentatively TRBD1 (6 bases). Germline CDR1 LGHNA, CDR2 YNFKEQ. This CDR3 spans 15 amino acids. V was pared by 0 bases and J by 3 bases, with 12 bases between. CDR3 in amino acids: CASSQDSGQHYEQYF. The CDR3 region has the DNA TGTGCCAGCAGCCAAGACTCGGGACAACACTACGAGCAGTACTTC.

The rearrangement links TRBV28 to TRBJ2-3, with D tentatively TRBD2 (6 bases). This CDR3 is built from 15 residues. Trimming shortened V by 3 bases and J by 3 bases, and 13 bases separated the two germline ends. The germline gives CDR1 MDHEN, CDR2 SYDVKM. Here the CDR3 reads CASSFRGGGTDTQYF. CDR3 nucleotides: TGTGCCAGCAGTTTTAGGGGTGGAGGGACAGATACGCAGTATTTT.

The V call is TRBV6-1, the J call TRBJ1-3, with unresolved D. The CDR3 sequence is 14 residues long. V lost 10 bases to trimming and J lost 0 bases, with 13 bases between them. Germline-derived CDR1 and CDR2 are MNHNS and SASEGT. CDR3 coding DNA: TGTGCCATGAAAACGAACGGCTCTGGAAACACCATATATTTT. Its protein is CAMKTNGSGNTIYF.